This T cell receptor (beta chain) was captured by sequencing in a study of blood T cell repertoires in COVID-19. Whole-study context: There were acute and convalescent COVID-19 samples, and they came from the United States, Italy and Spain. The cDNA or gDNA used as material had been derived from T cells, B-cell-depleted T cells, or PBMCs.

This CDR3 region has 16 residues. Germline CDR1 reads SQVTM; CDR2 reads ANQGSEA. Losses at the gene ends were 5 bases for V and 1 base for J; bases not matched to a gene: 10. Original handling: Counts of nucleated cells, estimated from reference gene primer amplification, were obtained. Some clones are missing from TCRdb's copy, which holds only in-frame ones; the method was immunoSEQ multiplex PCR. The V and J calls and clone size come from that table; D and trimming were worked out from the DNA. Of about 290,000 clones in the sample, approximately 80% were seen once. Sequencing was performed on peripheral blood. This TCR was sampled from a woman between 45 and 65 years old with active or convalescent COVID-19. This chain joins TRBV29-1 and TRBJ2-1, with 8 bases matching TRBD2. The CDR3 protein is CSVIKRTSRSYNEQFF. The CDR3, as DNA: TGCAGCGTTATTAAGAGGACTAGCCGATCCTACAATGAGCAGTTCTTC.